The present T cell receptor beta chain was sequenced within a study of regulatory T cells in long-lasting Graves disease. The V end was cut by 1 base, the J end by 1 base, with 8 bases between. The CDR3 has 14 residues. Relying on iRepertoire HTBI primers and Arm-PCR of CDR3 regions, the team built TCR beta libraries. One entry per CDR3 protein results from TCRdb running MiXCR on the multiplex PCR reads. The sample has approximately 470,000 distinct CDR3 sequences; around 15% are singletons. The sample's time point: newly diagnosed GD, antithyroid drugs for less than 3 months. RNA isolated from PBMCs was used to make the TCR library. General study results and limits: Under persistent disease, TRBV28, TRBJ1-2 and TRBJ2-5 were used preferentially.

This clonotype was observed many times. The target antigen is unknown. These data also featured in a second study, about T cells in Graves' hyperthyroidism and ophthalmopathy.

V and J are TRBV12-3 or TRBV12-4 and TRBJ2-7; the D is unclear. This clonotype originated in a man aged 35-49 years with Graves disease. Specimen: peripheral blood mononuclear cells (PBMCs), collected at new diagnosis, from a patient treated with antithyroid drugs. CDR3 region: CASSLDPVSYEQYF. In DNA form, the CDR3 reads TGTGCCAGCAGTTTAGATCCGGTATCCTACGAGCAGTACTTC.